One T cell receptor beta chain is described in this entry. Germline V gene sequence: CDR1 SGHNT, CDR2 YYREEE (reference sequence). The length of the CDR3 is 15 residues. V was clipped by 4 bases and J by 3 bases, with 14 bases between them. Assay used: immunoSEQ multiplex PCR; TCRdb lists only in-frame clones, some missing. The sample comprises nearly 60,000 clones, roughly 90% of which are singletons, and roughly an eighth rests with the top ten. The sample originates from a study of blood T cell repertoires in COVID-19. Sequencing input: peripheral blood. The receptor was derived from a man in his 60s with active COVID-19. This chain uses TRBV5-4 with TRBJ1-5; D possibly corresponds to TRBD1 (6 bases). The CDR3 loop reads CASSNSEGHNQPQHF. The CDR3 nucleotides are TGTGCCAGCAGCAATTCAGAGGGACACAATCAGCCCCAGCATTTT. Full variable domain (remainder filled in from reference TRBV5-4 and TRBJ1-5): ETGVTQSPTHLIKTRGQQVTLRCSSQSGHNTVSWYQQALGQGPQFIFQYYREEENGRGNFPPRFSGLQFPNYSSELNVNALELDDSALYLCASSNSEGHNQPQHFGDGTRLSIL.